The 20 T cell receptor beta chains below come from one sample, sequenced in a study of OX40 agonist ivuxolimab in advanced cancers. The library was prepared using the immunoSEQ multiplex PCR assay. The table was pulled from immuneACCESS by TCRdb, which kept in-frame rearrangements only. Such tables lose some clones; where checked, under half of the loss comes from unresolved V genes, and the rest has no known cause. This sample lists approximately 76,000 clones; around nine tenths were detected once. The ten largest clones represent 0.7% to 0.9% of the sample. Sequences were derived from CD4+ or CD8+ T cells sorted from blood, sampled in a trial of the OX40 agonist ivuxolimab. These receptors were obtained from an adult with an advanced solid tumor such as melanoma, head and neck, liver or kidney cancer.

For the CDR3, the DNA is TGTGCCAGCAGCTTTTTAGATACGCAGTATTTT. Translating it yields CASSFLDTQYF. This rearrangement joins TRBV7-2 to TRBJ2-3; D remains unclear. The CDR3 consists of 11 residues. Germline CDR1 SGHTA, CDR2 FQGNSA. Trimming removed 3 bases at V and 5 bases at J, with 3 bases between.

This clone was seen only once. This chain uses TRBV30 with TRBJ2-3; 8 bases line up with TRBD2. This CDR3 contains 15 residues. Germline CDR1 reads GTSNPN; CDR2 reads SVGIG (reference sequence). J was trimmed by 3 bases and V by 2 bases; bases with no gene match: 7. The CDR3 DNA sequence: TGTGCCTGGAGTCCCGGGAGGGGGGAGACAGATACGCAGTATTTT. Its translation is CAWSPGRGETDTQYF.

This clone was seen a handful of times. The chain is built from TRBV4-1 and TRBJ1-5; 9 bases agree with TRBD1. The CDR3 is 15 residues long. The J segment lost 7 bases and the V segment lost 2 bases, leaving 6 bases of the junction unmatched. Germline CDR1 MGHRA, CDR2 YSYEKL. CDR3 loop: CASSQPGTGQQPQHF. CDR3 coding DNA: TGCGCCAGCAGCCAACCTGGGACAGGGCAACAGCCCCAGCATTTT.

The chain uses TRBV6-5 and TRBJ1-2; no definite D call. Trimming took off 5 bases at V and 2 bases at J, with 9 bases between the two ends. Germline V lookup: CDR1 MNHEY, CDR2 SVGAGI. This CDR3 has 13 amino acids. CDR3 coding DNA: TGTGCCAGCAGTCCAGTGGGGAACTATGGCTACACCTTC. Its translation is CASSPVGNYGYTF.

With regard to this clone: This sample includes further DNA sequences coding for the same CDR3. The chain combines TRBV7-2 with TRBJ2-7; D may be TRBD1 or TRBD2 (5 bases each). The V and J ends lost 5 bases and 0 bases respectively, with 11 bases between them. CDR1 and CDR2 (germline): SGHTA, FQGNSA. The CDR3 length is 14 residues. The DNA for the CDR3 is TGTGCCAGCAGCCCGGGGCCGAGCTCCTACGAGCAGTACTTC. Protein: CASSPGPSSYEQYF. Looking up the rest from reference TRBV7-2 and TRBJ2-7 gives the full variable domain: GAGVSQSPSNKVTEKGKDVELRCDPISGHTALYWYRQSLGQGLEFLIYFQGNSAPDKSGLPSDRFSAERTGGSVSTLTIQRTQQEDSAVYLCASSPGPSSYEQYFGPGTRLTVT.

The rearrangement uses TRBV5-1 and TRBJ2-1; TRBD2 matches at 12 bases. The CDR3 length is 15 residues. Germline-derived CDR1 and CDR2 are SGHRS and YFSETQ. V was pared by 4 bases and J by 6 bases, with 5 bases of the junction left unmatched. DNA of the CDR3: TGCGCCAGCAGCGTGCTAGCGGGGGGGCCCAATGAGCAGTTCTTC. This codes for CASSVLAGGPNEQFF.

The chain links TRBV7-8 to TRBJ2-7; D is ambiguous. The CDR3 loop spans 15 amino acids. Germline CDR1 and CDR2: SGHVS and FQNEAQ. V lost 2 bases and J lost 3, with 14 bases in between. The CDR3 bases are TGTGCCAGCAGCTTATACTCAGGCGGATTCTACGAGCAGTACTTC. It translates to CASSLYSGGFYEQYF.

This clone is labeled medium-sized. V and J are TRBV6-1 and TRBJ1-3; TRBD1 agrees at 8 bases. The CDR3 length is 15 residues. The ends lost 5 bases at V and 7 bases at J; junction bases unmatched: 10. Germline assignment: CDR1 MNHNS and CDR2 SASEGT. The CDR3 protein is CASSRTGIETNTIYF. The DNA for the CDR3 is TGTGCCAGCAGTAGGACAGGGATTGAGACGAACACCATATATTTT.

The sample holds a few counts of this clone. The chain carries TRBV29-1 and TRBJ2-7, with 9 positions matching TRBD2. CDR1 is SQVTM and CDR2 is ANQGSEA in the germline V gene. This CDR3 is built from 13 residues. The V gene end was trimmed by 7 bases and the J gene end by 2 bases; junction bases not matched to a gene: 6. The CDR3 protein is CSARTSVTYEQYF. The CDR3 DNA follows: TGCAGCGCCCGGACTAGCGTAACCTACGAGCAGTACTTC.

The V call is TRBV6-1, the J call TRBJ1-1; D perhaps matches TRBD1 (6 bases). The germline CDR1 and CDR2 sequences are MNHNS and SASEGT. CDR3 length equals 14 residues. V was trimmed by 6 bases and J by 5 bases, leaving 16 bases between them. CDR3 in amino acids: CASSPGGGRTEAFF. The CDR3 DNA reads as TGTGCCAGCAGCCCCGGGGGGGGGCGAACTGAAGCTTTCTTT.

The chain uses TRBV19 and TRBJ2-6; D is ambiguous. The CDR3 extends over 15 amino acids. Germline V gene lookup returns CDR1 LNHDA and CDR2 SQIVND (reference sequence). Trimming shortened V by 1 base and J by 2 bases, and 6 bases separated the two germline ends. The DNA for the CDR3 is TGTGCCAGTAGTATAGGGTCTACTGGGGCCAACGTCCTGACTTTC. Protein sequence: CASSIGSTGANVLTF.

The chain is built from TRBV5-4 and TRBJ2-3; 11 nucleotides line up with TRBD2. V lost 0 bases, J lost 2 bases, and 2 bases stayed unmatched. Germline assignment: CDR1 SGHNT and CDR2 YYREEE (reference sequence). CDR3 length equals 16 residues. The CDR3 sequence: CASSLGLAGFTDTQYF. CDR3 sequence (DNA): TGTGCCAGCAGCTTGGGACTAGCGGGGTTCACAGATACGCAGTATTTT.

The J gene is TRBJ1-4, the V gene TRBV6-1, with D unresolved. Trimming took 7 bases from V and 5 from J, leaving 11 bases between them. Germline V lookup: CDR1 MNHNS, CDR2 SASEGT. This CDR3 is 13 amino acids long. CDR3 in amino acids: CASKTDWNEKLFF. In DNA form, the CDR3 reads TGTGCCAGCAAGACGGACTGGAATGAAAAACTGTTTTTT.

This chain connects TRBV19 to TRBJ1-2; D is undetermined. Trimming removed 3 bases from V and 8 bases from J, with 13 bases in between. The germline V gene has CDR1 LNHDA and CDR2 SQIVND (reference sequence). This CDR3 region has 13 residues. The CDR3 DNA reads TGTGCCAGTAGTATGGTGGTTTCTGGGGGCTACACCTTC. Its translation: CASSMVVSGGYTF. The full variable domain, in which reference TRBV19 and TRBJ1-2 provide the parts outside the CDR3, is DGGITQSPKYLFRKEGQNVTLSCEQNLNHDAMYWYRQDPGQGLRLIYYSQIVNDFQKGDIAEGYSVSREKKESFPLTVTSAQKNPTAFYLCASSMVVSGGYTFGSGTRLTVV.

The chain has TRBV19 and TRBJ1-2; possibly TRBD1 for D (5 bases). This CDR3 contains 14 residues. V was pared by 5 bases and J by 1 base, with 11 bases between. Germline values: CDR1 LNHDA, CDR2 SQIVND (reference sequence). CDR3 sequence reads: CASSRQPSNYGYTF. CDR3 DNA: TGTGCCAGTAGTCGACAGCCTAGTAACTATGGCTACACCTTC.

The genes are TRBV28 and TRBJ2-7, with D possibly TRBD1 on 6 matching bases. Per the germline V gene, CDR1 is MDHEN and CDR2 is SYDVKM. The CDR3 spans 13 residues. V was trimmed by 8 bases and J by 4 bases, leaving 15 bases between them. The DNA for the CDR3 is TGTGCCAGCTGGGGCAGGGGCTATTACGAGCAGTACTTC. Protein product: CASWGRGYYEQYF.

The chain has TRBV29-1 and TRBJ2-3, with D possibly being TRBD2 (6 bases). The germline V gene has CDR1 SQVTM and CDR2 ANQGSEA. The CDR3 contains 12 residues. V gave up 6 bases and J gave up 3 bases, with 10 bases separating them. The CDR3: CSVEGWTDTQYF. CDR3 nucleotides: TGCAGCGTGGAGGGGTGGACAGATACGCAGTATTTT.

V and J are TRBV5-1 and TRBJ2-5; perhaps TRBD1 as D (6 bases). The germline V gene encodes CDR1 SGHRS and CDR2 YFSETQ. V lost 1 base, J lost 2 bases, and 15 bases lay in between. CDR3 size: 16 residues. The DNA of the CDR3 is TGCGCCAGCAGCTTGAGAGTAAGGACAGAACAAGAGACCCAGTACTTC. It yields the protein CASSLRVRTEQETQYF.

The rearrangement joins TRBV6-5 to TRBJ2-5; 7 bases map to TRBD2. From germline, CDR1 is MNHEY and CDR2 SVGAGI. Trimming cost V 7 bases and J 5 bases; bases outside gene matches: 7. The CDR3 is 13 residues long. CDR3 bases: TGTGCCAGCAACCTAAGGGGAGGGGAGACCCAGTACTTC. It codes for CASNLRGGETQYF.

The chain is built from TRBV4-3 and TRBJ1-1; D remains ambiguous. This CDR3 contains 13 residues. Trimming removed 5 bases from V and 2 bases from J, with 9 bases in between. Germline CDR1 LGHNA, CDR2 YSLEER. CDR3 sequence reads: CASSFLTNTEAFF. The CDR3 bases are TGCGCCAGCAGCTTTCTCACCAACACTGAAGCTTTCTTT.